A single sample is the source of the 24 T cell receptor beta chains below, sequenced in a study of cytomegalovirus exposure and HLA in healthy donors. The method was immunoSEQ multiplex PCR; TCRdb's version includes in-frame clones alone and lacks a portion of them. The data hold 150,000 to 250,000 clones, with roughly 84% observed a single time. The sequencing sample was made of PBMCs. All receptors derive from a woman aged 25 to 45 in good health and CMV-seropositive.

J is TRBJ2-7 and V is TRBV7-2; 7 bases agree with TRBD1. Germline loops: CDR1 SGHTA, CDR2 FQGNSA. The CDR3 covers 12 residues. With V trimmed by 5 bases and J by 2 bases, 0 bases remained unmatched. The CDR3 is CASSTGAYEQYF. The DNA of the CDR3 is TGTGCCAGCAGCACAGGGGCCTACGAGCAGTACTTC.

V and J are TRBV15 and TRBJ2-3; 8 nucleotides line up with TRBD1. With 8 bases clipped from V and 2 bases from J, the junction kept 9 bases outside the gene matches. The germline V gene encodes CDR1 LNHNV and CDR2 YYDKDF (reference sequence). The CDR3 runs 15 residues. The CDR3 DNA is TGTGCCACCCAAACCGACAGGGGTTACACAGATACGCAGTATTTT. As protein: CATQTDRGYTDTQYF.

The chain links TRBV5-4 to TRBJ1-2; no reliable D call. Trimming left V 0 bases short and J 0 bases short, with 9 bases between. The V gene's germline CDR1 is SGHNT and CDR2 YYREEE (reference sequence). CDR3 length: 15 residues. The CDR3: CASSLASGSNYGYTF. The DNA for the CDR3 is TGTGCCAGCAGCTTGGCATCCGGTTCTAACTATGGCTACACCTTC.

The rearrangement joins TRBV6-5 to TRBJ2-1; no reliable D call. Trimming shortened V by 5 bases and J by 5 bases, and 10 bases separated the two germline ends. CDR1 MNHEY and CDR2 SVGAGI come from the germline V gene. The CDR3 length is 13 residues. The CDR3 region has the DNA TGTGCCAGCAGTACCCTCGCGGACAATGAGCAGTTCTTC. Translated, it gives CASSTLADNEQFF.

This chain uses TRBV7-9 with TRBJ1-5; D might be TRBD1 (5 bases). This CDR3 comprises 15 residues. V was shortened by 3 bases and J by 4 bases, with 13 bases between the two germline ends. Germline CDR1 and CDR2: SEHNR and FQNEAQ (reference sequence). DNA of the CDR3: TGTGCCAGCAGCTTTGGGGCAGGCCCTAATCAGCCCCAGCATTTT. Translated, it gives CASSFGAGPNQPQHF.

The chain employs TRBV5-1 and TRBJ1-2; 7 bases line up with TRBD1. V shed 0 bases and J 4 bases; nucleotides not matched to a gene: 3. Per the germline V gene, CDR1 is SGHRS and CDR2 is YFSETQ. This CDR3 has 14 amino acids. The CDR3 reads CASSLEGASYGYTF. The CDR3 DNA sequence: TGCGCCAGCAGCTTGGAGGGGGCGAGCTATGGCTACACCTTC. Full variable domain (outside the CDR3, taken from reference TRBV5-1 and TRBJ1-2): KAGVTQTPRYLIKTRGQQVTLSCSPISGHRSVSWYQQTPGQGLQFLFEYFSETQRNKGNFPGRFSGRQFSNSRSEMNVSTLELGDSALYLCASSLEGASYGYTFGSGTRLTVV.

V and J are TRBV7-2 and TRBJ1-2, with 9 bases fitting TRBD1. Germline assignment: CDR1 SGHTA and CDR2 FQGNSA. V lost 1 base, J lost 3 bases, and 3 bases stayed unmatched. CDR3 size: 15 residues. The CDR3 region has the DNA TGTGCCAGCAGCTTAGACAGGGGGCGGGACTATGGCTACACCTTC. Its protein is CASSLDRGRDYGYTF.

This clone has ten or more counts. The J gene is TRBJ2-7, the V gene TRBV6-5, with 7 bases matching TRBD1. V dropped 2 bases and J dropped 4; count of bases not matched to a gene: 2. The V gene's germline CDR1 is MNHEY and CDR2 SVGAGI. CDR3 length: 13 amino acids. The CDR3: CASSYAGGYEQYF. The CDR3, as DNA: TGTGCCAGCAGTTACGCAGGGGGATACGAGCAGTACTTC.

The chain uses TRBV18 and TRBJ2-7, with D possibly TRBD1 on 6 matching bases. The CDR3 loop spans 13 amino acids. Trimming removed 6 bases from V and 3 bases from J, with 12 bases in between. Germline CDR1 KGHSH, CDR2 LQKENI. The CDR3 spells CASSYGQNYEQYF. CDR3 coding DNA: TGTGCCAGCTCCTATGGACAGAACTACGAGCAGTACTTC.

CDR3 amino acids: CAWRPGTGGVETQYF. In DNA, the CDR3 is TGTGCCTGGAGGCCCGGGACAGGGGGCGTAGAGACCCAGTACTTC. The chain uses TRBV30 and TRBJ2-5, with 12 positions matching TRBD1. Germline V gene lookup returns CDR1 GTSNPN and CDR2 SVGIG (reference sequence). The CDR3 sequence is 15 residues long. J was trimmed by 4 bases and V by 3 bases; bases with no gene match: 6.

The chain uses TRBV15 and TRBJ2-7; maybe TRBD1 (6 bases). The CDR3 consists of 15 residues. V lost 2 bases, J lost 3 bases, and 14 bases lay in between. Per the germline V gene, CDR1 is LNHNV and CDR2 is YYDKDF (reference sequence). CDR3 residues: CATSRPSQGFYEQYF. In nucleotides, the CDR3 is TGTGCCACCAGCAGACCCAGTCAGGGGTTCTACGAGCAGTACTTC.

This clone showed up just a few times. The J gene is TRBJ1-5, the V gene TRBV29-1; the D gene is possibly TRBD1 (6 bases). From germline, CDR1 is SQVTM and CDR2 ANQGSEA. The CDR3 covers 12 residues. Deletions cut 7 bases from V and 4 bases from J, with 11 bases between. CDR3 in DNA: TGCAGCGCTGGACAGCTTAATCAGCCCCAGCATTTT. Protein sequence: CSAGQLNQPQHF.

The chain links TRBV28 to TRBJ1-1, with 9 bases lining up with TRBD1. The V gene's germline CDR1 is MDHEN and CDR2 SYDVKM. Germline trimming cut 9 bases from V and 1 base from J; bases unmatched to any gene: 6. This CDR3 has 14 amino acids. The CDR3 spells CASTGTGRNTEAFF. The CDR3 region has the DNA TGTGCCAGTACCGGGACAGGGAGGAACACTGAAGCTTTCTTT.

The chain employs TRBV28 and TRBJ2-3; 8 bases agree with TRBD2. Trimming at V came to 7 bases and at J to 3 bases, leaving 12 bases not matched to a gene. Germline V CDR1 and CDR2: MDHEN, SYDVKM. The CDR3 is 16 residues long. In DNA, the CDR3 is TGTGCCAGCAACCGACCCTGGGCGGGAGGTACAGATACGCAGTATTTT. Translation gives CASNRPWAGGTDTQYF.

This sequence joins TRBV7-9 and TRBJ2-1; possibly TRBD2 for D (6 bases). Trimming removed 4 bases at V and 7 bases at J, with 14 bases between. This CDR3 spans 14 amino acids. CDR1 and CDR2 from the germline V gene are SEHNR and FQNEAQ (reference sequence). The CDR3: CASSSIRGKNEQFF. The CDR3 region has the DNA TGTGCCAGCAGCTCCATACGGGGGAAGAATGAGCAGTTCTTC.

This chain links TRBV28 with TRBJ2-7, with D possibly matching TRBD1 (6 bases). The CDR3 consists of 13 residues. Trimming took 8 bases from V and 5 from J, leaving 16 bases between them. Per germline, CDR1 MDHEN and CDR2 SYDVKM. The CDR3 is CASHGTLKDEQYF. CDR3 bases: TGTGCCAGCCATGGGACATTAAAAGACGAGCAGTACTTC.

The J gene is TRBJ2-7, the V gene TRBV18; D remains ambiguous. In germline, CDR1 is KGHSH, CDR2 LQKENI. The CDR3 runs to 12 residues. The germline V and J ends were trimmed by 10 bases and 2 bases, with 12 bases remaining between them. For the CDR3, the DNA is TGTGCCATATCCCCCCCCGCCTACGAGCAGTACTTC. Protein sequence: CAISPPAYEQYF.

This clone was seen once. This rearrangement joins TRBV19 to TRBJ2-2; D is unresolved. V dropped 10 bases and J dropped 1 base, with 4 bases sitting between them. The CDR3 spans 11 residues. Germline CDR1 is LNHDA and CDR2 is SQIVND (reference sequence). CDR3 sequence: CATQNTGELFF. CDR3 DNA: TGTGCCACACAGAACACCGGGGAGCTGTTTTTT.

The chain couples TRBV7-2 to TRBJ1-5, with 8 bases fitting TRBD1. After removal of 6 bases from V and 5 bases from J, the junction contained 6 bases not matched to a gene. The CDR3 covers 14 residues. CDR1 and CDR2 from the germline V gene are SGHTA and FQGNSA. The CDR3 spells CASSPGTGHQPQHF. CDR3 in DNA: TGTGCCAGCAGTCCCGGGACAGGTCATCAGCCCCAGCATTTT.

The CDR3 is CASRIQGLGGSQHF. The CDR3 DNA follows: TGTGCCAGCAGGATACAGGGCCTCGGGGGGTCCCAGCATTTT. This rearrangement joins TRBV6-6 to TRBJ1-5, with a tentative D call TRBD1 (6 bases). V lost 6 bases and J lost 11, with 20 bases in between. This CDR3 comprises 14 residues. Germline lookup yields CDR1 MNHNY and CDR2 SVGAGI (reference sequence).

The rearrangement joins TRBV6-5 to TRBJ1-2; unclear D gene. Germline lookup yields CDR1 MNHEY and CDR2 SVGAGI. Trimming stripped 0 bases from V and 6 bases from J, with 14 bases between. CDR3 length equals 15 residues. CDR3 DNA sequence: TGTGCCAGCAGTTACTCCTCCCAAACTGGGCATGGCTACACCTTC. Encoded protein: CASSYSSQTGHGYTF.

DNA of the CDR3: TGTGCCAGCAGTTACTCGATGCGGTCTGGGGCCAACGTCCTGACTTTC. Its protein is CASSYSMRSGANVLTF. The chain uses TRBV6-5 and TRBJ2-6; D not resolved. The V gene's germline CDR1 is MNHEY and CDR2 SVGAGI. Trimming shortened V by 0 bases and J by 1 base, and 7 bases separated the two germline ends. The CDR3 runs 16 residues.

V and J are TRBV30 and TRBJ2-7; TRBD2 matches 7 bases. Germline assignment: CDR1 GTSNPN and CDR2 SVGIG (reference sequence). The CDR3 is made up of 14 amino acids. V shed 6 bases, J shed 6 bases, and the junction held 14 bases outside the gene matches. CDR3 residues: CACLDAGEFSEQYF. DNA for the CDR3: TGTGCCTGCTTAGATGCGGGAGAATTTTCCGAGCAGTACTTC.

This CDR3 is CASSRGTGTTEAFF. DNA for the CDR3: TGTGCCAGCAGCCGTGGGACAGGGACCACTGAAGCTTTCTTT. The chain combines TRBV7-6 with TRBJ1-1; 9 bases agree with TRBD1. This CDR3 is 14 amino acids long. V shed 5 bases and J 4 bases; nucleotides not matched to a gene: 5. CDR1 SGHVS and CDR2 FNYEAQ come from the germline V gene.